This T cell receptor beta chain is from a study of cytomegalovirus exposure and HLA in healthy donors. The PCR contained 60 Vbeta and 13 Jbeta primers. Sequencing used immunoSEQ multiplex PCR; TCRdb keeps in-frame clones, though not all of them. The sample contains roughly 110,000 clones, 71% of which appear only once. Sequencing was performed on PBMCs. The receptor comes from a female donor in good health and CMV-seronegative.

The CDR3 coding sequence is TGTGCCAGCAGCCAAGATGCCCCCGGGACAGGGATGGATACGCAGTATTTT. It specifies CASSQDAPGTGMDTQYF. The V call is TRBV4-2, the J call TRBJ2-3; 9 bases align to TRBD1. Germline lookup yields CDR1 LGHNA and CDR2 YNFKEQ. Trimming took 0 bases from V and 6 from J; bases not matched to a gene: 10. There are 17 residues in the CDR3.